This entry lists 13 T cell receptor beta chains sequenced from one sample in a study of identical twins' blood T cells. TCRdb redid the calling of the 5' RACE reads with MiXCR, one entry per CDR3 protein. The sample yields 350,000 to 450,000 distinct CDR3 sequences, under 30% seen once. Sequencing was done on a sample of PBMCs. The receptors were sampled from a woman aged 18 to 49 in good health.

Worth noting for this clonotype: This sequence may be a read error, since a much larger clone differs from it by one base. The rearrangement links TRBV29-1 to TRBJ2-1; D remains unclear. This CDR3 has 14 amino acids. V lost 6 bases, J lost 4 bases, and 16 bases lay in between. Germline loops: CDR1 SQVTM, CDR2 ANQGSEA. The DNA of the CDR3 is TGCAGCGTCGACCCCGGGCAGTGGTACAATGAGCAGTTCTTC. The encoded protein is CSVDPGQWYNEQFF.

This clonotype has a handful of counts. This chain links TRBV25-1 with TRBJ1-2, with D possibly matching TRBD1 (5 bases). V was clipped by 0 bases and J by 3 bases, with 14 bases between them. This CDR3 has 16 residues. Germline assignment: CDR1 MGHDK and CDR2 SYGVNS. Here the CDR3 reads CASSEYKGRGYYGYTF. The CDR3, as DNA: TGTGCCAGCAGTGAATATAAGGGGCGAGGATACTATGGCTACACCTTC.

This clonotype was counted between two and nine times. This chain uses TRBV20-1 with TRBJ2-2, with TRBD1 matching 9 bases. This CDR3 contains 12 residues. Germline V gives CDR1 DFQATT, CDR2 SNEGSKA (reference sequence). J gave up 9 bases and V 5 bases, and 4 bases lay outside the gene matches. The CDR3 DNA follows: TGCAGTGCTCGGACAGGGGAAAGGGAGCTGTTTTTT. Encoded protein: CSARTGERELFF.

DNA for the CDR3: TGTGCCAGCAGTTACTCGCCGGGACAGGGCAACTACGAGCAGTACTTC. Its protein is CASSYSPGQGNYEQYF. The chain has TRBV6-6 and TRBJ2-7, with TRBD1 matching over 9 bases. Germline V gene sequence: CDR1 MNHNY, CDR2 SVGAGI (reference sequence). Trimming at V came to 0 bases and at J to 3 bases, leaving 6 bases not matched to a gene. The CDR3 is made up of 16 amino acids.

The chain has TRBV20-1 and TRBJ1-2; D possibly corresponds to TRBD1 (5 bases). The CDR3 has 14 amino acids. Trimming shortened V by 2 bases and J by 0 bases, and 10 bases separated the two germline ends. CDR1 and CDR2 from the germline V gene are DFQATT and SNEGSKA (reference sequence). CDR3 in DNA: TGCAGTGCTAGAAGAGGGGTCTCTAACTATGGCTACACCTTC. It specifies CSARRGVSNYGYTF.

Only a few counts were recorded for this clonotype. The rearrangement links TRBV15 to TRBJ2-1, with D tentatively TRBD1 (5 bases). This CDR3 comprises 14 residues. Trimming stripped 6 bases from V and 8 bases from J, with 17 bases between. Germline V gene sequence: CDR1 LNHNV, CDR2 YYDKDF (reference sequence). The CDR3 sequence: CATRAGLKGYEQFF. The CDR3 DNA reads as TGTGCCACCAGGGCCGGGCTCAAGGGGTATGAGCAGTTCTTC. Drawing the rest from reference TRBV15 and TRBJ2-1, the complete variable domain is DAMVIQNPRYQVTQFGKPVTLSCSQTLNHNVMYWYQQKSSQAPKLLFHYYDKDFNNEADTPDNFQSRRPNTSFCFLDIRSPGLGDTAMYLCATRAGLKGYEQFFGPGTRLTVL.

This chain connects TRBV5-5 to TRBJ2-3, with 8 bases aligning to TRBD1. The CDR3 runs 15 residues. The V segment lost 9 bases and the J segment 3 bases; nucleotides outside the gene matches: 12. Germline values: CDR1 SGHKS, CDR2 YYEKEE (reference sequence). CDR3 in DNA: TGTGCCACCTCTCAGCAGGGGGCAAGGACAGATACGCAGTATTTT. It encodes CATSQQGARTDTQYF.

This clonotype showed up just once. The chain links TRBV14 to TRBJ1-1; a possible D gene is TRBD1 (5 bases). Germline V gives CDR1 SGHDN, CDR2 FVKESK. The V end lost 4 bases, the J end lost 0 bases, and 12 bases lay between the germline ends. The CDR3 extends over 15 amino acids. This CDR3 is CASSLRSGLNTEAFF. CDR3 coding DNA: TGTGCCAGCAGCCTCCGTTCAGGGCTGAACACTGAAGCTTTCTTT.

In this sample, this clonotype turned up a few times. The chain links TRBV29-1 to TRBJ2-1; perhaps TRBD2 as D (5 bases). The CDR3 extends over 15 amino acids. Trimming cost V 7 bases and J 0 bases, with 16 bases left between them. CDR1 is SQVTM, CDR2 ANQGSEA, per germline. In nucleotides, the CDR3 is TGCAGCGCCTTGGGAAGCGGAAGCTCCTACAATGAGCAGTTCTTC. Translating it yields CSALGSGSSYNEQFF.

The chain uses TRBV9 and TRBJ2-1; 9 bases are a match to TRBD1. CDR1 is SGDLS and CDR2 is YYNGEE in the germline V gene. J was trimmed by 5 bases and V by 2 bases; bases with no gene match: 5. This CDR3 comprises 15 residues. This CDR3 reads CASSVAGTGNNEQFF. Written as DNA, the CDR3 is TGTGCCAGCAGCGTCGCCGGGACAGGGAACAATGAGCAGTTCTTC.

This clonotype was picked up many times. The genes are TRBV6-6 and TRBJ1-6; tentative D call: TRBD1 (6 bases). This CDR3 is built from 15 residues. CDR1 is MNHNY and CDR2 is SVGAGI in the germline V gene (reference sequence). V lost 0 bases, J lost 11 bases, and 14 bases lay in between. The CDR3 sequence is CASSYSGQNSTPLHF. The CDR3 nucleotides are TGTGCCAGCAGTTACTCGGGACAAAATTCCACACCCCTCCACTTT.

This clonotype came up once. V is TRBV29-1 and J is TRBJ1-1; TRBD1 is a possible D gene (6 bases). V lost 5 bases and J lost 3, with 19 bases in between. Germline lookup yields CDR1 SQVTM and CDR2 ANQGSEA. The length of the CDR3 is 15 residues. The CDR3 bases are TGCAGCGTTACTCGAAATACAGGGTTTGACACTGAAGCTTTCTTT. Its translation is CSVTRNTGFDTEAFF.

At least ten counts were recorded for this clonotype. This chain links TRBV20-1 with TRBJ1-6; D not certain. The germline CDR1 and CDR2 sequences are DFQATT and SNEGSKA (reference sequence). V was clipped by 2 bases and J by 2 bases, with 10 bases between them. CDR3 length: 15 residues. The CDR3 nucleotides are TGCAGTGCTAGAATGGGGTCCACCTATAATTCACCCCTCCACTTT. Protein product: CSARMGSTYNSPLHF.